The 12 T cell receptor beta chains below all came from one sample that was sequenced in a study of blood T cells in healthy people across ages. Using a J-beta primer mix together with a sample-barcoded 5' primer, a second PCR was run for about 6 to 12 cycles. In TCRdb, the 5' RACE reads were re-called with MiXCR into one record per CDR3 protein. The sample records about 1.4 million distinct CDR3 sequences, 55% to 75% being singletons. The sample consisted of blood. These receptors came from a man aged 18 to 30 in good health.

The chain joins TRBV27 to TRBJ2-1, with TRBD2 identical over 15 bases. Germline V gene lookup returns CDR1 MNHEY and CDR2 SMNVEV (reference sequence). CDR3 length: 16 amino acids. V lost 5 bases, J lost 9 bases, and 8 bases stayed unmatched. DNA of the CDR3: TGTGCCAGCAGTGTAGGACTAGCGGGAGGGGCTGGTGAGCAGTTCTTC. Translation gives CASSVGLAGGAGEQFF.

The V call is TRBV5-1, the J call TRBJ1-6; D uncertain. CDR3 length: 17 amino acids. Germline V gene data show CDR1 as SGHRS and CDR2 as YFSETQ. V lost 4 bases to trimming and J lost 0 bases, with 14 bases between them. CDR3 in DNA: TGCGCCAGCAGCCCCGTACCGGCGAGCTCCTATAATTCACCCCTCCACTTT. Its translation is CASSPVPASSYNSPLHF.

This clonotype turned up a few times. The chain employs TRBV27 and TRBJ2-1; D remains unclear. Germline V gene data show CDR1 as MNHEY and CDR2 as SMNVEV (reference sequence). The V and J ends lost 0 bases and 10 bases respectively, with 7 bases between them. There are 12 residues in the CDR3. The CDR3 sequence: CASSLSRQEQFF. CDR3 DNA sequence: TGTGCCAGCAGTTTATCGCGGCAGGAGCAGTTCTTC.

The CDR3 spells CASSTGTGSYGANVLTF. For the CDR3, the DNA is TGTGCCAGCAGCACCGGGACAGGGTCGTATGGGGCCAACGTCCTGACTTTC. The chain uses TRBV5-4 and TRBJ2-6; 9 bases line up with TRBD1. The CDR3 runs to 17 residues. Per germline, CDR1 SGHNT and CDR2 YYREEE (reference sequence). Trimming cost V 4 bases and J 3 bases; bases outside gene matches: 8.

The chain carries TRBV11-2 and TRBJ2-3; D possibly matches TRBD1 or TRBD2 (5 bases each). V was clipped by 6 bases and J by 0 bases, with 19 bases between them. The germline gives CDR1 SGHAT, CDR2 FQNNGV. The CDR3 covers 17 residues. The CDR3 loop reads CASRPGTSTSSTDTQYF. The CDR3 DNA sequence: TGTGCCAGCAGGCCCGGGACCTCAACCTCTAGCACAGATACGCAGTATTTT.

This clonotype has a handful of counts. This rearrangement joins TRBV6-5 to TRBJ2-2; 10 bases match TRBD2. CDR1 and CDR2 (germline): MNHEY, SVGAGI. The CDR3 has 16 residues. The V gene end was trimmed by 5 bases and the J gene end by 4 bases; junction bases not matched to a gene: 7. CDR3 in DNA: TGTGCCAGCAGTCCTCTAGCGGGAGAGAGCACCGGGGAGCTGTTTTTT. It translates to CASSPLAGESTGELFF.

The genes are TRBV12-3 or TRBV12-4 and TRBJ2-7; no firm D call. Trimming cost V 2 bases and J 3 bases, with 11 bases left between them. There are 14 residues in the CDR3. Here the CDR3 reads CASSLSRILYEQYF. The CDR3 nucleotides are TGTGCCAGCAGTTTAAGCCGGATCCTCTACGAGCAGTACTTC.

The chain uses TRBV6-2 or TRBV6-3 and TRBJ2-1; the match to TRBD2 covers 11 bases. V dropped 7 bases and J dropped 9; count of bases not matched to a gene: 17. CDR3 length equals 17 residues. CDR1 and CDR2 from the germline V gene are MNHEY and SVGEGT. CDR3 amino acids: CASINRGVAGGSTEQFF. CDR3 nucleotide sequence: TGTGCCAGCATCAACCGGGGTGTAGCGGGGGGGTCGACTGAGCAGTTCTTC.

The V call is TRBV7-2, the J call TRBJ2-1; D might be TRBD2 (6 bases). The CDR3 totals 16 residues. Trimming took off 5 bases at V and 5 bases at J, with 19 bases between the two ends. Per the germline V gene, CDR1 is SGHTA and CDR2 is FQGNSA. CDR3 region: CASSPRAGQGNNEQFF. In DNA form, the CDR3 reads TGTGCCAGCAGCCCTCGGGCGGGGCAGGGTAACAATGAGCAGTTCTTC.

This chain uses TRBV7-2 with TRBJ2-7; D remains unclear. This CDR3 has 14 amino acids. Germline V gene sequence: CDR1 SGHTA, CDR2 FQGNSA. Trimming cost V 5 bases and J 5 bases, with 16 bases left between them. The DNA for the CDR3 is TGTGCCAGCAGCACAACCGGGCCAGGTAACGAGCAGTACTTC. Translating gives CASSTTGPGNEQYF.

The genes are TRBV29-1 and TRBJ2-3, with D perhaps TRBD2 (6 bases). The germline gives CDR1 SQVTM, CDR2 ANQGSEA. The CDR3 loop spans 15 amino acids. Trimming cost V 6 bases and J 0 bases, with 16 bases left between them. Here the CDR3 reads CSVRVRGRSTDTQYF. The DNA of the CDR3 is TGCAGCGTCAGGGTTCGGGGGAGAAGCACAGATACGCAGTATTTT.

The V and J genes are TRBV11-2 and TRBJ2-5; TRBD1 matches 7 bases. The DNA end is a closer match to TRBJ2-7, so the J assignment may be wrong. The CDR3 length is 16 residues. Germline V gene lookup returns CDR1 SGHAT and CDR2 FQNNGV. The chain's CDR3 is CASSQFSGGNWDEQYF. In nucleotides, the CDR3 is TGTGCCAGCAGCCAATTTTCAGGGGGTAATTGGGACGAGCAGTACTTC.